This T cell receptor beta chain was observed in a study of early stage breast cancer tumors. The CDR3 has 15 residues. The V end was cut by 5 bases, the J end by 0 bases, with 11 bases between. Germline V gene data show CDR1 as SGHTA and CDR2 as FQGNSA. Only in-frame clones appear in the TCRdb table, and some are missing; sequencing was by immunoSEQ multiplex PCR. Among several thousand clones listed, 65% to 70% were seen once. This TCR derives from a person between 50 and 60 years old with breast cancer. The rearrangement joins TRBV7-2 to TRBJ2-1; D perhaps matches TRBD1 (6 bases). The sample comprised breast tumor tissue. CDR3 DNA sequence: TGTGCCAGCAGCCGGGACATATCCTCCTACAATGAGCAGTTCTTC. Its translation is CASSRDISSYNEQFF.